Sequencing of this T cell receptor beta chain was carried out in a study of blood T cells in healthy people across ages. Germline CDR1 reads LGHNA; CDR2 reads YSLEER. V was pared by 3 bases and J by 0 bases, with 9 bases between. The CDR3 length is 15 residues. Combining a sample-barcoded 5' primer with a J-beta primer mix, a second PCR ran for about 7 to 11 cycles. TCRdb called the 5' RACE reads again in MiXCR, with one record for every CDR3 protein. The sample holds 1 million to 1.2 million distinct CDR3 sequences; roughly two fifths are singletons and the top ten take roughly 14%. About this clonotype: Its target is unknown.

Points from the study as a whole: Roughly linear age-related decline in beta diversity appeared, significant by age around 36.

The TCR sequence derives from a man between 18 and 29 years old in good health. This chain joins TRBV4-3 and TRBJ2-4; D gene unclear. The sequenced sample consisted of blood. CDR3 region: CASSQQLLAKNIQYF. The CDR3 DNA sequence: TGCGCCAGCAGCCAGCAACTATTAGCCAAAAACATTCAGTACTTC.